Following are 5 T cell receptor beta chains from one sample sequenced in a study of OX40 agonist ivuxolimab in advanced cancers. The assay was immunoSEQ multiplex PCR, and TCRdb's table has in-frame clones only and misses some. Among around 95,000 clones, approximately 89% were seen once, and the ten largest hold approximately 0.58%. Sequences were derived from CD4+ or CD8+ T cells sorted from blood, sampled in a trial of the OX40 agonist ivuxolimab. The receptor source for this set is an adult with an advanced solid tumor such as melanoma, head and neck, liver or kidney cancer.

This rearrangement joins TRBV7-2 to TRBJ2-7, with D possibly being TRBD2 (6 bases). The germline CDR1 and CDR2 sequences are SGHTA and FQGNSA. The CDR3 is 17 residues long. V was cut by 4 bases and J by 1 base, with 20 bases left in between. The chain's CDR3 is CASSSGFSGPYSYEQYF. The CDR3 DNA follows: TGTGCCAGCAGCTCCGGATTTAGCGGACCCTATTCCTACGAGCAGTACTTC.

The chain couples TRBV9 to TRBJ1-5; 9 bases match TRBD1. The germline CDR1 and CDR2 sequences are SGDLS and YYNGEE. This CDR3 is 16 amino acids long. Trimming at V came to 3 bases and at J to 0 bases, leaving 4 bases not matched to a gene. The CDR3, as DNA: TGTGCCAGCAGCGGGGGGACAGGGAATAGCAATCAGCCCCAGCATTTT. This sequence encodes CASSGGTGNSNQPQHF.

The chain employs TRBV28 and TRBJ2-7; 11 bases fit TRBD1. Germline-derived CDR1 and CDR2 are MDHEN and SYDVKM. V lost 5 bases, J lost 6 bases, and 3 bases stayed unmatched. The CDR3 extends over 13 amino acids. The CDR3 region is CASSGQGAREQYF. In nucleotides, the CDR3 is TGTGCCAGCAGTGGACAGGGGGCCCGCGAGCAGTACTTC.

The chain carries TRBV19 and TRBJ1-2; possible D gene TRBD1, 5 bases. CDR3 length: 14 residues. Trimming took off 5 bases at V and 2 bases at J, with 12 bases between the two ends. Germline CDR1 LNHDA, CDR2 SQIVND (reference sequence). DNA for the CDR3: TGTGCCAGTAGTGTGGACATGGTGAACTATGGCTACACCTTC. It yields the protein CASSVDMVNYGYTF.

CDR3: CASSTSGRSYEQYF. The DNA of the CDR3 is TGCGCCAGCAGCACCTCGGGCCGCTCCTACGAGCAGTACTTC. The chain has TRBV5-1 and TRBJ2-7; unclear D gene. Germline V CDR1 and CDR2: SGHRS, YFSETQ. V lost 4 bases, J lost 0 bases, and 11 bases lay in between. The CDR3 length is 14 residues.